The rows below give T cell receptor beta chains drawn from one sample of a study of OX40 agonist ivuxolimab in advanced cancers. The repertoire was sequenced with immunoSEQ multiplex PCR; TCRdb's copy has only in-frame clones and lacks some. The sample lists around 56,000 clones, roughly 80% occurring once. This sample comprised CD4+ or CD8+ T cells sorted from blood, obtained in a trial of the OX40 agonist ivuxolimab. These receptors were obtained from an adult with an advanced solid tumor such as melanoma, head and neck, liver or kidney cancer. Both conserved end residues are trimmed from each CDR3.

V gene	J gene	CDR3 protein
TRBV5-8	TRBJ1-3	ASSSQAPGNTIY
TRBV25-1	TRBJ1-3	ASRGQGARTNSGNTIY
TRBV6-1	TRBJ2-3	ASSRNRADTQY
TRBV6-6	TRBJ1-5	ASRDDTSNQPQH
TRBV4-2	TRBJ1-5	ASSQDREGAGRGQPQH
TRBV6-1	TRBJ1-5	ASSNQGSTQPQH
TRBV7-9	TRBJ2-7	ASSLGGRSYEQY
TRBV6-6	TRBJ2-7	ASSWLGPSYEQY
TRBV2	TRBJ1-6	ASSGLNRGNSPLH
TRBV15	TRBJ2-1	ATSRAPLAPYNEQF
TRBV11-2	TRBJ1-3	ASSPRTGSGNTIY
TRBV5-6	TRBJ2-7	ASSFRGGYEQY
TRBV6-6	TRBJ1-4	ASTVTGDPEKLF
TRBV4-1	TRBJ2-1	ASSQDFKRVGNEQF
TRBV15	TRBJ2-2	ATSSRGGGYTGELF
TRBV4-2	TRBJ1-2	ASSPGQTLYGYT
TRBV28	TRBJ1-2	ASTLGYGYT
TRBV5-5	TRBJ1-4	ASSLQGTNEKLF
TRBV19	TRBJ2-3	ASQTQPSTDTQY
TRBV30	TRBJ2-1	AWSVPLAGYNEQF
TRBV30	TRBJ2-3	AGRQGHTDTQY
TRBV19	TRBJ1-5	ASSIMRTSNQPQH
TRBV7-6	TRBJ2-1	ASSTGLSIYNEQF
TRBV15	TRBJ1-1	ATSIRDFGGTEAF
TRBV30	TRBJ1-1	AWSGTSGRMNTEAF
TRBV9	TRBJ1-6	ASSVGRPGDNSPLH
TRBV5-1	TRBJ2-1	ASSERSGSSYNEQF